This is a list of T cell receptor beta chains from one sample in a study of cytomegalovirus exposure and HLA in healthy donors. Only in-frame clones appear in the TCRdb table, and some are missing; sequencing was by immunoSEQ multiplex PCR. This sample's table reports 35,000 to 45,000 clones. The sequenced material came from PBMCs. These receptors were taken from a man in his thirties or forties in good health and CMV-seronegative. Each CDR3 is given with its conserved first and last residue. Fields, in order: D gene, V gene, J gene, CDR3 DNA, CDR3 protein. D genes are given only for firm matches.

>.|TRBV2|TRBJ2-7
TGTGCCAGCAGTGCTTCCTCCTACGAGCAGTACTTC
CASSASSYEQYF
>.|TRBV2|TRBJ1-4
TGTGCCAGCAGTGAAGCGCTAGGGGGTAATGAAAAACTGTTTTTT
CASSEALGGNEKLFF
>.|TRBV5-1|TRBJ1-1
TGCGCCAGCAGCTTGGGTACCCCAGGGGAGAACACTGAAGCTTTCTTT
CASSLGTPGENTEAFF
>TRBD1|TRBV28|TRBJ1-5
TGTGCCAGCAGTTTCGGCACGACAGGGGGCGTTAGCAATCAGCCCCAGCATTTT
CASSFGTTGGVSNQPQHF
>TRBD1|TRBV27|TRBJ1-1
TGTGCCAGCAGTTTTCGGACAGGGAACACTGAAGCTTTCTTT
CASSFRTGNTEAFF
>TRBD1|TRBV7-9|TRBJ2-7
TGTGCCAGCAGCTTTACTGGGACAGGGCCAGGGAACGAGCAGTACTTC
CASSFTGTGPGNEQYF
>.|TRBV4-2|TRBJ2-7
TGTGCCAGCAGCCAAGATTACGCGGCGTCGTCCTACGAGCAGTACTTC
CASSQDYAASSYEQYF
>TRBD2|TRBV11-2|TRBJ2-7
TGTGCCAGCAGCTTCGGGGGGGCGGGTGAGCAGTACTTC
CASSFGGAGEQYF
>TRBD1|TRBV29-1|TRBJ2-3
TGCAGCGTTGCCGGGGCGGACAGGGGGCTGACAGATACGCAGTATTTT
CSVAGADRGLTDTQYF
>.|TRBV18|TRBJ1-5
TGTGCCAGCTCACCACGGGGGGGAGGTCAGCCCCAGCATTTT
CASSPRGGGQPQHF
>TRBD1|TRBV2|TRBJ2-7
TGTGCCAGCAGCGCCGCGACAGGGGACATCAACGAGCAGTACTTC
CASSAATGDINEQYF
>.|TRBV19|TRBJ2-1
TGTGCCAGTAGTTCAACCTACAATGAGCAGTTCTTC
CASSSTYNEQFF
>.|TRBV7-9|TRBJ1-1
TGTGCCAGCAGACCGAAGGGGGACACTGAAGATTTCTTT
CASRPKGDTEDFF
>.|TRBV4-1|TRBJ2-7
TGCGCCAGCAAGATGGACAAGAACTCCTACGAGCAGTACTTC
CASKMDKNSYEQYF
>.|TRBV2|TRBJ1-1
TGTGCCAGCAGTGTCGAGGGACAAGAAGCTTTCTTT
CASSVEGQEAFF
>.|TRBV30|TRBJ1-5
TGTGCCTGGAGTGTGGGGGCAGACAATCAGCCCCAGCATTTT
CAWSVGADNQPQHF
>TRBD2|TRBV19|TRBJ2-4
TGTGCCAGTACCCCGCGTGGGAGGGGCGGCAAAAACATTCAGTACTTC
CASTPRGRGGKNIQYF
>TRBD1|TRBV6-1|TRBJ1-2
TGTGCCAGCACCGACCCCGGGAGGGGGCGTCTTGGCTACACCTTC
CASTDPGRGRLGYTF
>TRBD1|TRBV18|TRBJ1-4
TGTGCCAGCTCACCAATGATTGGACAGGGGAAGGGGAAACGGGAAAAACTGTTTTTT
CASSPMIGQGKGKREKLFF
>.|TRBV6-5|TRBJ2-5
TGTGCCACAGCCCTGGGACACGTCCAAGAGACCCAGTACTTC
CATALGHVQETQYF
>TRBD1|TRBV9|TRBJ1-2
TGTGCCAGCAGCACCGGGACAGGGGTTGACTATGGCTACACCTTC
CASSTGTGVDYGYTF
>TRBD2|TRBV5-6|TRBJ2-2
TGTGCCAGCCGCGCCCGGGGGGTGGGCGGGGAGCTGTTTTTT
CASRARGVGGELFF
>TRBD1|TRBV6-5|TRBJ2-1
TGTGCCACCTTTAACAGGGGTCGCTCCTACAATGAGCAGTTCTTC
CATFNRGRSYNEQFF
>TRBD2|TRBV18|TRBJ2-2
TGTGCCAGCTCGCCTACCTGGGCTAGCGGGAACACCGGGGAGCTGTTTTTT
CASSPTWASGNTGELFF
>.|TRBV19|TRBJ1-1
TGTGCCAGTAGTATTGGGCGCTTTAGGCGGGGGAACACTGAAGCTTTCTTT
CASSIGRFRRGNTEAFF
>.|TRBV30|TRBJ2-7
TGTGCCTGGAGTTTGGGGGCGATTTCCTACGAGCAGTACTTC
CAWSLGAISYEQYF
>TRBD2|TRBV15|TRBJ2-5
TGTGCCACCAGCAGAGATGGGTTTCGGGGGGGACAAGAGACCCAGTACTTC
CATSRDGFRGGQETQYF
>.|TRBV5-1|TRBJ2-5
TGCGCCAGCAGCTTGGGGGGAGCAGACCAAGAGACCCAGTACTTC
CASSLGGADQETQYF
>TRBD2|TRBV11-1|TRBJ2-7
TGTGCCAGCAGCACGGGGACTAGCGGACCCTACGAGCAGTACTTC
CASSTGTSGPYEQYF
>.|TRBV18|TRBJ2-7
TGTGCCAGCTCACCTATGAACCAGGGGATCCTGGTCAACGAGCAGTACTTC
CASSPMNQGILVNEQYF
>TRBD2|TRBV19|TRBJ2-5
TGTGCCAGTAGTATAGATTGGGAGCGCGGACTAGCGGGGGTAAAGTACTTC
CASSIDWERGLAGVKYF
>TRBD2|TRBV7-8|TRBJ2-1
TGTGCCAGCAGCTATGGCCTAGCGGGAGTGCTCGATGAGCAGTTCTTC
CASSYGLAGVLDEQFF